Presented here are 20 T cell receptor beta chains from one specimen sequenced in a study of beta chain features in type 1 diabetes. Expressed TCRB transcripts got sequenced, as all isolated RNA was reverse transcribed. The protocol was immunoSEQ multiplex PCR, while the TCRdb copy is restricted to in-frame clones and leaves out a portion. The table includes under 350,000 clones, under 8.5% detected once. Sequencing was performed on central memory CD4+ T cells from blood. The receptors were sampled from a woman aged 18-29 years in good health.

This clone was counted only a few times. The chain uses TRBV4-2 and TRBJ1-2, with 9 bases matching TRBD1. V was pared by 4 bases and J by 7 bases, with 16 bases of the junction left unmatched. Germline V gene data show CDR1 as LGHNA and CDR2 as YNFKEQ. This CDR3 comprises 17 residues. In nucleotides, the CDR3 is TGTGCCAGCAGCCGAGACGGCACAGGGGGCGCCCGTAGTGGCTACACCTTC. It is translated as CASSRDGTGGARSGYTF.

This clone was seen more than once but under ten times. One junction end disagrees with the germline gene, perhaps due to a read error. This rearrangement joins TRBV11-2 to TRBJ2-3; D not resolved. Germline V gene data show CDR1 as SGHAT and CDR2 as FQNNGV. The CDR3 runs to 13 residues. CDR3 DNA: TGTGCCAGCAGGTTAGGCAGCACAGATACGCAGTATTTT. It codes for CASRLGSTDTQYF.

This clone was observed many times. V gene TRBV5-4 combines with J gene TRBJ1-6; D not resolved. V lost 4 bases and J 7 bases, leaving 6 bases between the germline ends. CDR3 length equals 12 residues. CDR1 is SGHNT, CDR2 YYREEE, per germline (reference sequence). CDR3 nucleotides: TGTGCCAGCAGCGTTGGGAATTCACCCCTCCACTTT. This sequence encodes CASSVGNSPLHF.

V is TRBV2 and J is TRBJ2-7; 8 nucleotides align to TRBD2. The CDR3 spans 14 residues. Germline lookup yields CDR1 SNHLY and CDR2 FYNNEI. J was trimmed by 5 bases and V by 5 bases; bases with no gene match: 8. CDR3 nucleotides: TGTGCCAGCAGTAACAGGGCGGGAGGTGACGAGCAGTACTTC. Translation gives CASSNRAGGDEQYF.

The table lists this clone with many counts. This chain uses TRBV7-9 with TRBJ2-5; TRBD2 matches at 10 bases. V was pared by 3 bases and J by 5 bases, with 9 bases of the junction left unmatched. This CDR3 is 16 amino acids long. Germline lookup yields CDR1 SEHNR and CDR2 FQNEAQ (reference sequence). The CDR3 nucleotides read TGTGCCAGCAGCTTCCAAAAGACTAGCGGGTCTGAGACCCAGTACTTC. It yields the protein CASSFQKTSGSETQYF.

The chain links TRBV29-1 to TRBJ2-5; TRBD2 might be the D (6 bases). Germline CDR1 reads SQVTM; CDR2 reads ANQGSEA. Trimming left V 7 bases short and J 2 bases short, with 26 bases between. The CDR3 extends over 17 amino acids. This CDR3 is CSANVIQGGGYQETQYF. The CDR3 coding sequence is TGCAGCGCGAATGTCATCCAGGGAGGTGGATATCAAGAGACCCAGTACTTC.

The chain carries TRBV11-1 and TRBJ2-5; a possible D gene is TRBD1 (5 bases). Trimming stripped 5 bases from V and 7 bases from J, with 20 bases between. This CDR3 contains 15 residues. CDR1 is SGHAT, CDR2 FQDESV, per germline (reference sequence). The DNA of the CDR3 is TGTGCCAGCAGCGCGGTTCGTTCCAGGCAGGGGACCCAGTACTTC. It yields the protein CASSAVRSRQGTQYF.

The genes are TRBV11-2 and TRBJ2-3, with 10 bases that match TRBD2. V trimming: 3 bases; J trimming: 7 bases; junction bases outside the gene matches: 10. Per the germline V gene, CDR1 is SGHAT and CDR2 is FQNNGV. CDR3 length: 16 amino acids. The CDR3 region is CASSFTSGAESYTQYF. CDR3 DNA: TGTGCCAGCAGCTTCACTAGCGGGGCAGAATCTTATACGCAGTATTTT.

The rearrangement links TRBV20-1 to TRBJ1-2; D might be TRBD1 (5 bases). This CDR3 contains 11 residues. Germline V gene lookup returns CDR1 DFQATT and CDR2 SNEGSKA (reference sequence). V dropped 6 bases and J dropped 8 bases, with 13 bases sitting between them. The CDR3, as DNA: TGCAGTGCGCGGCCAGGGTGGGGCTACACCTTC. Translation gives CSARPGWGYTF.

This clone has a handful of counts. The rearrangement links TRBV5-1 to TRBJ2-5; D might be TRBD1 or TRBD2, each matching 5 bases. The V and J ends lost 4 bases and 5 bases respectively, with 18 bases between them. This CDR3 is built from 15 residues. Germline values: CDR1 SGHRS, CDR2 YFSETQ. CDR3 nucleotides: TGCGCCAGCAGCCCGGCTGGGACCCCCGGCGAGACCCAGTACTTC. Translated, it gives CASSPAGTPGETQYF.

This chain joins TRBV7-3 and TRBJ2-2; TRBD1 is a possible D gene (7 bases). The CDR3 is 14 residues long. Germline V gene lookup returns CDR1 SGHTA and CDR2 FQGTGA. The V gene lost 5 bases and the J gene lost 5 bases, with 12 bases spanning the gap. The CDR3 loop is CASSRDSGTGELFF. DNA for the CDR3: TGTGCCAGCAGCCGGGACAGCGGGACCGGGGAGCTGTTTTTT.

This clone showed up just a few times. The chain uses TRBV7-2 and TRBJ2-3; 10 bases are a match to TRBD1. Germline V CDR1 and CDR2: SGHTA, FQGNSA. J gave up 7 bases and V 5 bases, and 9 bases lay outside the gene matches. The CDR3 totals 15 residues. The CDR3: CASSPPGQGYNTQYF. In DNA, the CDR3 is TGTGCCAGCAGCCCCCCGGGACAGGGGTATAATACGCAGTATTTT. Full variable domain (missing parts from reference TRBV7-2 and TRBJ2-3): GAGVSQSPSNKVTEKGKDVELRCDPISGHTALYWYRQSLGQGLEFLIYFQGNSAPDKSGLPSDRFSAERTGGSVSTLTIQRTQQEDSAVYLCASSPPGQGYNTQYFGPGTRLTVL.

This sequence joins TRBV30 and TRBJ2-7, with D hard to call. The CDR3 covers 13 residues. Germline V gene sequence: CDR1 GTSNPN, CDR2 SVGIG (reference sequence). Trimming shortened V by 3 bases and J by 2 bases, and 11 bases separated the two germline ends. The CDR3 region has the DNA TGTGCCTGGAGAAAGGGAAATACCTACGAGCAGTACTTC. Protein product: CAWRKGNTYEQYF.

This clone was counted between two and nine times. The sample holds other DNA sequences that translate to the same CDR3. The rearrangement uses TRBV2 and TRBJ2-3, with unresolved D. CDR1 and CDR2 from the germline V gene are SNHLY and FYNNEI. With 5 bases removed from V and 0 bases from J, the gap between germline ends came to 3 bases. The CDR3 runs to 12 residues. For the CDR3, the DNA is TGTGCCAGCAGTTTTAGCACAGATACGCAGTATTTT. It yields the protein CASSFSTDTQYF.

This sequence joins TRBV7-2 and TRBJ2-1, with a tentative D call TRBD2 (6 bases). Germline V gene sequence: CDR1 SGHTA, CDR2 FQGNSA. The germline V and J ends were trimmed by 4 bases and 6 bases, with 10 bases remaining between them. The CDR3 sequence is 13 residues long. The CDR3 DNA reads as TGTGCCAGCAGCTCGCCGGGAGCCAATGAGCAGTTCTTC. Amino acids: CASSSPGANEQFF. Filled out from reference TRBV7-2 and TRBJ2-1, the complete variable domain reads GAGVSQSPSNKVTEKGKDVELRCDPISGHTALYWYRQSLGQGLEFLIYFQGNSAPDKSGLPSDRFSAERTGGSVSTLTIQRTQQEDSAVYLCASSSPGANEQFFGPGTRLTVL.

This clone was detected a few times. The chain joins TRBV6-5 to TRBJ2-5; D is ambiguous. Germline assignment: CDR1 MNHEY and CDR2 SVGAGI. The CDR3 covers 13 residues. V was trimmed by 3 bases and J by 4 bases, leaving 9 bases between them. DNA of the CDR3: TGTGCCAGCAGTTATGGTCGAAGAGAGACCCAGTACTTC. Translation gives CASSYGRRETQYF.

This clone has just a few counts. The chain employs TRBV9 and TRBJ2-5, with 7 positions matching TRBD2. The V gene's germline CDR1 is SGDLS and CDR2 YYNGEE. The CDR3 length is 13 residues. Trimming took 4 bases from V and 2 from J; bases not matched to a gene: 2. The chain's CDR3 is CASSPGRQETQYF. The CDR3 DNA reads TGTGCCAGCAGCCCCGGGAGGCAAGAGACCCAGTACTTC.

This clone was detected only a few times. The V and J genes are TRBV2 and TRBJ1-1; no definite D call. This CDR3 region has 14 residues. Trimming took 1 base from V and 9 from J, leaving 15 bases between them. Germline assignment: CDR1 SNHLY and CDR2 FYNNEI. The CDR3 bases are TGTGCCAGCAGTGAAGGGCAGCGCGTACCTAAAGCTTTCTTT. This codes for CASSEGQRVPKAFF. The full variable domain, in which reference TRBV2 and TRBJ1-1 provide the parts outside the CDR3, is EPEVTQTPSHQVTQMGQEVILRCVPISNHLYFYWYRQILGQKVEFLVSFYNNEISEKSEIFDDQFSVERPDGSNFTLKIRSTKLEDSAMYFCASSEGQRVPKAFFGQGTRLTVV.

The J gene is TRBJ1-3, the V gene TRBV29-1; D unresolved. Germline loops: CDR1 SQVTM, CDR2 ANQGSEA. V gave up 4 bases and J gave up 0 bases, with 7 bases separating them. The CDR3 sequence is 13 residues long. The CDR3 protein is CSVAQFSGNTIYF. DNA of the CDR3: TGCAGCGTTGCTCAGTTCTCTGGAAACACCATATATTTT.

This chain links TRBV6-5 with TRBJ2-7, with D hard to call. The germline CDR1 and CDR2 sequences are MNHEY and SVGAGI. V was pared by 6 bases and J by 4 bases, with 16 bases between. The CDR3 runs 14 residues. CDR3 amino acids: CASSPFGRLYEQYF. For the CDR3, the DNA is TGTGCCAGCAGCCCCTTCGGGCGGCTGTACGAGCAGTACTTC.